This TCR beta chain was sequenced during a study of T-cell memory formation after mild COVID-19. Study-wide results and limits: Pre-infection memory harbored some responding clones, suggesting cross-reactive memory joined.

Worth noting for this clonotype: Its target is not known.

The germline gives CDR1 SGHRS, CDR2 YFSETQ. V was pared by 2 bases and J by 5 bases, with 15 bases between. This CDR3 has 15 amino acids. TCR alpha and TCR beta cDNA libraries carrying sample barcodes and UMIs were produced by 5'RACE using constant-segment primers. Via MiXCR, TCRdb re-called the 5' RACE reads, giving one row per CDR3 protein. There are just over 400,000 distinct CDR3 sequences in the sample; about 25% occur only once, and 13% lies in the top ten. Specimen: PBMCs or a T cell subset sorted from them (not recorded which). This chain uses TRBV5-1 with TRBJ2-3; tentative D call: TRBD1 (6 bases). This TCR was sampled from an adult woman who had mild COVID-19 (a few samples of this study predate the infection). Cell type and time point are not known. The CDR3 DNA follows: TGCGCCAGCAGCTTTCGGACAGCCCGAGGAGATACGCAGTATTTT. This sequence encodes CASSFRTARGDTQYF.